The clone carrying this T cell receptor beta chain came up a few times. V lost 7 bases to trimming and J lost 0 bases, with 18 bases between them. CDR1 and CDR2 (germline): SGHTA, FQGNSA. The CDR3 is 16 residues long. The whole isolated RNA underwent reverse transcription, so sequencing captured expressed TCRB transcripts. The method was immunoSEQ multiplex PCR; TCRdb's version includes in-frame clones alone and lacks a portion of them. The sample lists hundreds of thousands of clones, about 14% occurring once. The sample is drawn from a study of beta chain features in type 1 diabetes. This TCR derives from a man younger than 45 in good health. Source material: central memory CD4+ T cells from blood. The J gene is TRBJ1-1, the V gene TRBV7-2; perhaps TRBD1 as D (6 bases). For the CDR3, the DNA is TGTGCCAGCATGTCTTTTATAGGGGGACTGAACACTGAAGCTTTCTTT. It translates to CASMSFIGGLNTEAFF.